One sample yielded the 24 T cell receptor beta chains listed below, sequenced in a study of T cells in Graves' hyperthyroidism and ophthalmopathy. The TCR beta CDR3 regions underwent amplification using RNA transcripts as the source. The TCR CDR3 was amplified in a first-round RT-PCR using the HTBI primer set. One entry per CDR3 protein results from TCRdb running MiXCR on the multiplex PCR reads. The sample lists some 600,000 distinct CDR3 sequences, approximately 15% occurring once. The specimen was blood. All receptors come from a young woman with Graves' hyperthyroidism that later progressed to Graves' ophthalmopathy.

Turning to this clonotype: One end of the junction is discordant with germline, which a read error may explain. The CDR3 loop is CAWSGLALAVSYNEHFF. In DNA, the CDR3 is TGTGCCTGGAGTGGTCTGGCACTAGCGGTCTCCTACAATGAGCACTTCTTC. The chain recombines TRBV30 with TRBJ2-1; 8 bases align to TRBD2. The CDR3 totals 17 residues. Germline-derived CDR1 and CDR2 are GTSNPN and SVGIG (reference sequence). The full variable domain, with the rest looked up from reference TRBV30 and TRBJ2-1, is SQTIHQWPATLVQPVGSPLSLECTVEGTSNPNLYWYRQAAGRGLQLLFYSVGIGQISSEVPQNLSASRPQDRQFILSSKKLLLSDSGFYLCAWSGLALAVSYNEHFFGPGTRLTVL.

This clonotype was recorded many times. The chain links TRBV12-3 or TRBV12-4 to TRBJ1-2; 7 bases agree with TRBD1. This CDR3 is built from 14 residues. V gave up 1 base and J gave up 6 bases; unmatched junction bases: 5. DNA of the CDR3: TGTGCCAGCAGTTTAGGGGCAGGGGGGGATGGCTACACCTTC. It codes for CASSLGAGGDGYTF.

V usage is TRBV30 and J usage is TRBJ2-5; TRBD1 aligns across 10 bases. Trimming at V came to 2 bases and at J to 4 bases, leaving 10 bases not matched to a gene. The CDR3 is 16 amino acids. Germline CDR1 and CDR2: GTSNPN and SVGIG (reference sequence). The CDR3 loop reads CAWSPRTGGLGETQYF. CDR3 coding DNA: TGTGCCTGGAGTCCCCGGACAGGGGGTTTAGGAGAGACCCAGTACTTC.

Many counts were recorded for this clonotype. The CDR3 region is CASSLSTYTGELFF. The CDR3 DNA is TGTGCCAGCAGTCTATCGACGTACACCGGGGAGCTGTTTTTT. The rearrangement uses TRBV6-1 and TRBJ2-2; no clear D gene. Trimming removed 5 bases at V and 3 bases at J, with 10 bases between. Germline-derived CDR1 and CDR2 are MNHNS and SASEGT. This CDR3 spans 14 amino acids.

This clonotype was seen only a few times. The chain carries TRBV20-1 and TRBJ2-5; 8 bases are a match to TRBD2. This CDR3 is built from 16 residues. Germline loops: CDR1 DFQATT, CDR2 SNEGSKA (reference sequence). V lost 7 bases and J lost 5; bases outside the gene matches: 18. The CDR3 here is CSGNRAGARSWETQYF. Written as DNA, the CDR3 is TGCAGTGGGAACCGAGCGGGAGCTAGGTCGTGGGAGACCCAGTACTTC.

This clonotype has at least ten counts. J is TRBJ2-7 and V is TRBV29-1; no clear D. The CDR3 loop spans 12 amino acids. Trimming took 1 base from V and 0 from J, leaving 4 bases between them. Germline V CDR1 and CDR2: SQVTM, ANQGSEA. The CDR3 here is CSVEGYSYEQYF. The CDR3 DNA follows: TGCAGCGTTGAAGGCTACTCCTACGAGCAGTACTTC.

The chain is built from TRBV20-1 and TRBJ1-1; 8 nucleotides agree with TRBD1. With V trimmed by 0 bases and J by 1 base, 7 bases remained unmatched. This CDR3 contains 16 residues. The germline CDR1 and CDR2 sequences are DFQATT and SNEGSKA (reference sequence). The CDR3: CSARDLAGTGNTEAFF. The CDR3 DNA reads TGCAGTGCTAGAGACCTTGCCGGGACAGGGAACACTGAAGCTTTCTTT.

The rearrangement joins TRBV27 to TRBJ2-7; D might be TRBD1 (5 bases). V lost 5 bases, J lost 2 bases, and 16 bases lay in between. CDR3 length: 15 residues. Per the germline V gene, CDR1 is MNHEY and CDR2 is SMNVEV (reference sequence). CDR3 bases: TGTGCCAGCAGTCCTCCAGGGAAACCGCCCTACGAGCAGTACTTC. Its translation is CASSPPGKPPYEQYF.

The rearrangement links TRBV5-4 to TRBJ1-6, with TRBD1 identical over 7 bases. Germline CDR1 reads SGHNT; CDR2 reads YYREEE (reference sequence). The CDR3 spans 17 residues. With V trimmed by 4 bases and J by 7 bases, 14 bases remained unmatched. The CDR3 region has the DNA TGTGCCAGCAGCCCTGGGGCCCCGGGACAGCCAAATTCACCCCTCCACTTT. It translates to CASSPGAPGQPNSPLHF.

This clonotype was counted ten times or more. The chain joins TRBV7-9 to TRBJ1-2; a weak D match, TRBD1 (5 bases). Trimming took off 2 bases at V and 6 bases at J, with 13 bases between the two ends. Per germline, CDR1 SEHNR and CDR2 FQNEAQ (reference sequence). The CDR3 is 14 amino acids. CDR3 in DNA: TGTGCCAGCAGCTTAAGGGTAGGGACGGATGGCTACACCTTC. Protein: CASSLRVGTDGYTF.

This clonotype was detected only a few times. The chain has TRBV7-9 and TRBJ1-4, with TRBD1 identical over 7 bases. Losses at the gene ends were 2 bases for V and 5 bases for J; bases not matched to a gene: 5. Per germline, CDR1 SEHNR and CDR2 FQNEAQ (reference sequence). This CDR3 is built from 15 residues. The CDR3 reads CASSLIQGVNEKLFF. The CDR3 nucleotides are TGTGCCAGCAGCTTAATTCAGGGGGTAAATGAAAAACTGTTTTTT.

This clonotype appeared many times. The rearrangement links TRBV28 to TRBJ2-5, with 10 bases aligning to TRBD2. The germline gives CDR1 MDHEN, CDR2 SYDVKM. The trim removed 2 bases at V and 1 base at J, leaving 4 bases unmatched. The CDR3 totals 16 residues. The DNA for the CDR3 is TGTGCCAGCAGTTTAACGCTAGCGGGAGCCCAAGAGACCCAGTACTTC. This gives the protein CASSLTLAGAQETQYF.

This clonotype was seen repeatedly, ten times or more. The V gene is TRBV12-3 or TRBV12-4, the J gene TRBJ1-6, with D uncertain. V was cut by 6 bases and J by 11 bases, with 14 bases left in between. The CDR3 totals 13 residues. DNA of the CDR3: TGTGCCAGCAGCCCCCTTAGCGGGGCACCCCTCCACTTT. Encoded protein: CASSPLSGAPLHF.

This clonotype was recorded at least ten times. The rearrangement uses TRBV28 and TRBJ2-7; maybe TRBD2 (5 bases). This CDR3 region has 15 residues. The V gene lost 1 base and the J gene lost 2 bases, with 12 bases spanning the gap. The germline V gene encodes CDR1 MDHEN and CDR2 SYDVKM. The CDR3 DNA follows: TGTGCCAGCAGTTTATCCGGGATCCAGGCCTACGAGCAGTACTTC. Its protein is CASSLSGIQAYEQYF.

This clonotype was observed a handful of times. The CDR3 sequence: CSAPTRSYNEQFF. CDR3 DNA: TGCAGTGCTCCGACCCGCTCCTACAATGAGCAGTTCTTC. The J gene is TRBJ2-1, the V gene TRBV20-1; the D is unclear. The CDR3 totals 13 residues. CDR1 is DFQATT and CDR2 is SNEGSKA in the germline V gene (reference sequence). The ends were cut back, 5 bases at V and 0 bases at J, with 8 bases in the middle.

This clonotype was detected ten times or more. The V call is TRBV5-6, the J call TRBJ1-1; the D is unclear. This CDR3 contains 11 residues. V lost 0 bases to trimming and J lost 7 bases, with 4 bases between them. CDR1 is SGHDT and CDR2 is YYEEEE in the germline V gene. This CDR3 is CASSLAVEAFF. The CDR3 DNA reads as TGTGCCAGCAGCTTGGCGGTTGAAGCTTTCTTT.

This clonotype has a count of ten or more. The J gene is TRBJ1-2, the V gene TRBV28; D may be TRBD1 (6 bases). V was trimmed by 7 bases and J by 1 base, leaving 19 bases between them. This CDR3 has 16 amino acids. Germline V gene sequence: CDR1 MDHEN, CDR2 SYDVKM. The CDR3 DNA follows: TGTGCCAGCAAACCGCGGGGACACGACTATAACTATGGCTACACCTTC. Translated, it gives CASKPRGHDYNYGYTF.

For this clonotype: A clone one base away is much larger, so this may be a read error. This sequence joins TRBV28 and TRBJ1-3; TRBD1 agrees at 12 bases. The CDR3 consists of 15 residues. The germline gives CDR1 MDHEN, CDR2 SYDVKM. The CDR3 loop reads CASGTGGAQGKTIYF. The CDR3 DNA reads TGTGCCAGCGGGACAGGGGGCGCGCAGGGAAAGACCATATATTTT.

The V call is TRBV28, the J call TRBJ1-2, with 8 nucleotides matching TRBD1. The CDR3 length is 15 residues. V gave up 7 bases and J gave up 5 bases; unmatched junction bases: 12. CDR1 is MDHEN and CDR2 is SYDVKM in the germline V gene. CDR3 bases: TGTGCCAGCAATCTCGGGACAGGAAACCTTTATGGCTACACCTTC. Translated, it gives CASNLGTGNLYGYTF.

This clonotype has a single count. This sequence joins TRBV7-9 and TRBJ2-5, with TRBD2 matching 10 bases. CDR3 length: 18 residues. Trimming took 5 bases from V and 5 from J; bases not matched to a gene: 17. The germline CDR1 and CDR2 sequences are SEHNR and FQNEAQ (reference sequence). This CDR3 reads CASSPAGGAGGPRETQYF. The CDR3 bases are TGTGCCAGCAGCCCAGCTGGTGGAGCGGGAGGGCCTCGGGAGACCCAGTACTTC.

This clonotype was recorded many times. The rearrangement uses TRBV12-3 or TRBV12-4 and TRBJ2-1; 15 bases fit TRBD2. V lost 6 bases and J lost 0; bases outside the gene matches: 3. This CDR3 contains 17 residues. The CDR3 is CASSGLAGGSSYNEQFF. DNA of the CDR3: TGTGCCAGCAGCGGACTAGCGGGAGGGAGCTCCTACAATGAGCAGTTCTTC.

This clonotype was counted at least ten times. The J gene is TRBJ2-5, the V gene TRBV28; possibly TRBD1 for D (6 bases). CDR3 length: 12 amino acids. Looked up from germline, CDR1 is MDHEN and CDR2 is SYDVKM. Trimming took off 10 bases at V and 4 bases at J, with 13 bases between the two ends. CDR3 in DNA: TGTGCCATTACAGGGTTCGGAGAGACCCAGTACTTC. Amino acid sequence: CAITGFGETQYF.

This clonotype was recorded many times. The genes are TRBV19 and TRBJ2-2; weak D call: TRBD2 (6 bases). Germline loops: CDR1 LNHDA, CDR2 SQIVND (reference sequence). The CDR3 totals 14 residues. The ends were cut back, 3 bases at V and 5 bases at J, with 10 bases in the middle. The CDR3 DNA reads as TGTGCCAGTAGTATGGAGGGCCATACCGGGGAGCTGTTTTTT. Protein product: CASSMEGHTGELFF.

This chain uses TRBV5-7 with TRBJ2-7; no definite D call. TRBV5-7 is known as an ORF, though its function is uncertain. The CDR3 has 13 amino acids. The ends were cut back, 0 bases at V and 7 bases at J, with 11 bases in the middle. Here the CDR3 reads CASSLVGAREQYF. Written as DNA, the CDR3 is TGTGCCAGCAGCTTGGTCGGAGCCCGGGAGCAGTACTTC.